This is a list of T cell receptor beta chains from one sample in a study of blood T cell repertoires in COVID-19. Produced via immunoSEQ multiplex PCR; TCRdb's table is partial and in-frame only. The table includes roughly 260,000 clones, approximately 90% detected once. Sequences were obtained from PBMCs or T cells enriched from blood (not recorded which). The source is a young woman with acute COVID-19. The CDR3 runs from the conserved cysteine through the conserved F or W. D genes are given only for firm matches. Clone size is not always given. Where it is, it says once, few, many or a class for expanded clones.

j_gene: TRBJ2-5
abundance: NA
v_gene: TRBV5-1
d_gene: TRBD2
CDR3aa: CASQLAGHFYQETQYF
CDR3nt: TGCGCCAGTCAACTAGCGGGGCACTTTTACCAAGAGACCCAGTACTTC

j_gene: TRBJ1-6
abundance: NA
v_gene: TRBV7-9
d_gene: TRBD1
CDR3aa: CASSSSGTGNSPLHF
CDR3nt: TGTGCCAGCAGCTCATCCGGGACAGGGAATTCACCCCTCCACTTT

j_gene: TRBJ2-5
abundance: NA
v_gene: TRBV29-1
d_gene: NA
CDR3aa: CSVGQNQETQYF
CDR3nt: TGCAGCGTTGGACAGAACCAAGAGACCCAGTACTTC

j_gene: TRBJ2-3
abundance: NA
v_gene: TRBV2
d_gene: NA
CDR3aa: CASSSGSSTDTQYF
CDR3nt: TGTGCCAGCAGTAGCGGGTCTAGCACAGATACGCAGTATTTT

j_gene: TRBJ1-5
abundance: NA
v_gene: TRBV7-9
d_gene: TRBD1
CDR3aa: CASSLGSRTGIQPQHF
CDR3nt: TGTGCCAGCAGCTTAGGAAGTCGGACAGGGATTCAGCCCCAGCATTTT

j_gene: TRBJ1-6
abundance: NA
v_gene: TRBV25-1
d_gene: NA
CDR3aa: CASEPRMNEYNSPLHF
CDR3nt: TGTGCCAGCGAGCCTAGGATGAATGAGTATAATTCACCCCTCCACTTT

j_gene: TRBJ1-1
abundance: NA
v_gene: TRBV29-1
d_gene: NA
CDR3aa: CSVEDSRNTEAFF
CDR3nt: TGCAGCGTTGAAGATTCTAGAAACACTGAAGCTTTCTTT

j_gene: TRBJ2-1
abundance: NA
v_gene: TRBV5-1
d_gene: NA
CDR3aa: CASSLPGPNNEQFF
CDR3nt: TGCGCCAGCAGCCTCCCGGGTCCTAACAATGAGCAGTTCTTC

j_gene: TRBJ1-2
abundance: NA
v_gene: TRBV6-5
d_gene: TRBD1
CDR3aa: CASSYQDDREDGYTF
CDR3nt: TGTGCCAGCAGTTACCAAGATGACAGGGAAGATGGCTACACCTTC

j_gene: TRBJ1-5
abundance: NA
v_gene: TRBV7-2
d_gene: NA
CDR3aa: CASSPGWNQPQHF
CDR3nt: TGTGCCAGCAGTCCAGGTTGGAATCAGCCCCAGCATTTT

j_gene: TRBJ2-2
abundance: NA
v_gene: TRBV6-5
d_gene: TRBD2
CDR3aa: CASLGTSGITRELFF
CDR3nt: TGTGCCAGTTTGGGGACTAGCGGAATTACCCGGGAGCTGTTTTTT

j_gene: TRBJ1-5
abundance: NA
v_gene: TRBV27
d_gene: TRBD1
CDR3aa: CASSFGTGTQPQHF
CDR3nt: TGTGCCAGCAGTTTTGGGACAGGGACTCAGCCCCAGCATTTT

j_gene: TRBJ1-1
abundance: NA
v_gene: TRBV2
d_gene: NA
CDR3aa: CASSSRATEAFF
CDR3nt: TGTGCCAGCAGCTCCAGGGCCACTGAAGCTTTCTTT

j_gene: TRBJ2-2
abundance: few
v_gene: TRBV2
d_gene: TRBD1
CDR3aa: CASRLDRAGTGELFF
CDR3nt: TGTGCCAGCAGGTTAGACAGGGCCGGCACCGGGGAGCTGTTTTTT

j_gene: TRBJ1-2
abundance: NA
v_gene: TRBV27
d_gene: NA
CDR3aa: CASSPIGGHNYGYTF
CDR3nt: TGTGCCAGCAGCCCTATAGGTGGGCACAACTATGGCTACACCTTC

j_gene: TRBJ1-5
abundance: NA
v_gene: TRBV7-8
d_gene: TRBD1
CDR3aa: CASSGQGAQPQHF
CDR3nt: TGTGCCAGCAGCGGACAGGGTGCTCAGCCCCAGCATTTT

j_gene: TRBJ2-2
abundance: NA
v_gene: TRBV5-1
d_gene: TRBD2
CDR3aa: CASSFSGGPNTGELFF
CDR3nt: TGCGCCAGCAGCTTTAGCGGGGGCCCGAACACCGGGGAGCTGTTTTTT

j_gene: TRBJ2-5
abundance: NA
v_gene: TRBV6-5
d_gene: TRBD1
CDR3aa: CASSSGTEETQYF
CDR3nt: TGTGCCAGCAGCTCTGGGACAGAAGAGACCCAGTACTTC

j_gene: TRBJ1-1
abundance: NA
v_gene: TRBV12-5
d_gene: NA
CDR3aa: CASGFLKSEAFF
CDR3nt: TGTGCTAGTGGTTTCCTAAAATCTGAAGCTTTCTTT

j_gene: TRBJ2-1
abundance: NA
v_gene: TRBV10-3
d_gene: NA
CDR3aa: CAISQGGASYNEQFF
CDR3nt: TGTGCCATCAGTCAAGGGGGTGCCTCCTACAATGAGCAGTTCTTC

j_gene: TRBJ1-1
abundance: NA
v_gene: TRBV28
d_gene: NA
CDR3aa: CASRPAGVGTEAFF
CDR3nt: TGTGCCAGCCGCCCCGCAGGGGTTGGCACTGAAGCTTTCTTT

j_gene: TRBJ2-7
abundance: NA
v_gene: TRBV4-3
d_gene: NA
CDR3aa: CASSQITGSSYEQYF
CDR3nt: TGCGCCAGCAGCCAAATTACAGGGTCCTCCTACGAGCAGTACTTC

j_gene: TRBJ2-7
abundance: NA
v_gene: TRBV6-2/TRBV6-3
d_gene: NA
CDR3aa: CASSRGVEQYF
CDR3nt: TGTGCCAGCAGCCGGGGCGTCGAGCAGTACTTC

j_gene: TRBJ1-6
abundance: NA
v_gene: TRBV5-1
d_gene: TRBD1
CDR3aa: CASSLTGVDSPLHF
CDR3nt: TGCGCCAGCAGCTTGACAGGGGTTGATTCACCCCTCCACTTT

j_gene: TRBJ1-5
abundance: NA
v_gene: TRBV15
d_gene: NA
CDR3aa: CATSAGQMNQPQHF
CDR3nt: TGTGCCACCAGCGCTGGACAGATGAATCAGCCCCAGCATTTT

j_gene: TRBJ1-5
abundance: once
v_gene: TRBV18
d_gene: TRBD1
CDR3aa: CASQTGEHNQPQHF
CDR3nt: TGTGCCAGCCAAACAGGGGAGCACAATCAGCCCCAGCATTTT

j_gene: TRBJ1-1
abundance: NA
v_gene: TRBV18
d_gene: NA
CDR3aa: CASSLTGTNTEAFF
CDR3nt: TGTGCCAGCTCACTCACAGGGACGAACACTGAAGCTTTCTTT

j_gene: TRBJ2-1
abundance: NA
v_gene: TRBV11-2
d_gene: TRBD2
CDR3aa: CASSLGTSDHEQFF
CDR3nt: TGTGCCAGCAGCTTGGGGACTAGCGACCATGAGCAGTTCTTC

j_gene: TRBJ2-1
abundance: NA
v_gene: TRBV7-9
d_gene: TRBD1
CDR3aa: CASSFRQGQGAEQFF
CDR3nt: TGTGCCAGCAGCTTCAGACAGGGACAGGGGGCTGAGCAGTTCTTC

j_gene: TRBJ2-1
abundance: NA
v_gene: TRBV2
d_gene: NA
CDR3aa: CASTPGAPSYNEQFF
CDR3nt: TGTGCCAGCACGCCGGGAGCGCCCTCCTACAATGAGCAGTTCTTC

j_gene: TRBJ2-1
abundance: NA
v_gene: TRBV10-1
d_gene: NA
CDR3aa: CASGPTGVSYNEQFF
CDR3nt: TGCGCCAGCGGACCGACCGGGGTCAGTTACAATGAGCAGTTCTTC

j_gene: TRBJ1-2
abundance: once
v_gene: TRBV29-1
d_gene: TRBD1
CDR3aa: CSTVGGRGYTF
CDR3nt: TGCAGCACCGTAGGGGGCCGGGGCTACACCTTC

j_gene: TRBJ2-6
abundance: once
v_gene: TRBV5-1
d_gene: NA
CDR3aa: CASAGSGANVLTF
CDR3nt: TGCGCCAGCGCGGGGTCTGGGGCCAACGTCCTGACTTTC

j_gene: TRBJ2-1
abundance: NA
v_gene: TRBV7-9
d_gene: TRBD1
CDR3aa: CASSFGQGAGNEQFF
CDR3nt: TGTGCCAGCAGCTTCGGACAGGGGGCCGGGAATGAGCAGTTCTTC

j_gene: TRBJ1-6
abundance: NA
v_gene: TRBV27
d_gene: NA
CDR3aa: CASSPRGVYSPLHF
CDR3nt: TGTGCCAGCAGTCCCAGGGGTGTTTATTCACCCCTCCACTTT

j_gene: TRBJ1-2
abundance: NA
v_gene: TRBV9
d_gene: TRBD1
CDR3aa: CASSGDRGGGYTF
CDR3nt: TGTGCCAGCAGCGGGGACAGGGGCGGCGGCTACACCTTC

j_gene: TRBJ1-6
abundance: NA
v_gene: TRBV27
d_gene: NA
CDR3aa: CASSRGALFNSPLHF
CDR3nt: TGTGCCAGCAGCAGGGGCGCCCTATTTAATTCACCCCTCCACTTT

j_gene: TRBJ2-7
abundance: NA
v_gene: TRBV11-2
d_gene: NA
CDR3aa: CASSFRLLASPPTYEQYF
CDR3nt: TGTGCCAGCAGTTTCCGGCTACTAGCCTCCCCTCCGACCTACGAGCAGTACTTC

j_gene: TRBJ1-4
abundance: NA
v_gene: TRBV29-1
d_gene: TRBD1
CDR3aa: CSGRQGAGNEKLFF
CDR3nt: TGCAGCGGGCGACAGGGGGCCGGTAATGAAAAACTGTTTTTT

j_gene: TRBJ1-5
abundance: NA
v_gene: TRBV4-1
d_gene: NA
CDR3aa: CASSQDPYSNQPQHF
CDR3nt: TGCGCCAGCAGCCAAGATCCCTATAGCAATCAGCCCCAGCATTTT

j_gene: TRBJ2-3
abundance: NA
v_gene: TRBV9
d_gene: NA
CDR3aa: CASSVGSLGTDTQYF
CDR3nt: TGTGCCAGCAGCGTAGGGAGTCTGGGCACAGATACGCAGTATTTT

j_gene: TRBJ2-3
abundance: NA
v_gene: TRBV7-2
d_gene: NA
CDR3aa: CASSLKRADTQYF
CDR3nt: TGTGCCAGCAGCTTAAAAAGAGCAGATACGCAGTATTTT

j_gene: TRBJ2-1
abundance: NA
v_gene: TRBV7-6
d_gene: NA
CDR3aa: CASSSLRGGTYNEQFF
CDR3nt: TGTGCCAGCAGCTCCCTCCGTGGCGGCACCTACAATGAGCAGTTCTTC

j_gene: TRBJ1-2
abundance: few
v_gene: TRBV6-2/TRBV6-3
d_gene: TRBD1
CDR3aa: CASSWGQSYGYTF
CDR3nt: TGTGCCAGCAGCTGGGGACAGAGCTATGGCTACACCTTC